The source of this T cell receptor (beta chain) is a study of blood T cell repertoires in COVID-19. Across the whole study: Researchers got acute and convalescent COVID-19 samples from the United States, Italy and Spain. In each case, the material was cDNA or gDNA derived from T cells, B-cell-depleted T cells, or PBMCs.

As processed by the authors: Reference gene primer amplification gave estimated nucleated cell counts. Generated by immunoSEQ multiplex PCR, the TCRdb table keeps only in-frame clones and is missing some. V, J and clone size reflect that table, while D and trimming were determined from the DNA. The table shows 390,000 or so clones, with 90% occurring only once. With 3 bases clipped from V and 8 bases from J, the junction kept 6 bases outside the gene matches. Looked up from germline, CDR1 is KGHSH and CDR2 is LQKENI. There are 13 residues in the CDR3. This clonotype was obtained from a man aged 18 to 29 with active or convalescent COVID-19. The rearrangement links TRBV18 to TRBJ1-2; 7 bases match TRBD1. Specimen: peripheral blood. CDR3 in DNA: TGTGCCAGCTCACCCCCGACAGGGCCCGGCTACACCTTC. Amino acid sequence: CASSPPTGPGYTF.